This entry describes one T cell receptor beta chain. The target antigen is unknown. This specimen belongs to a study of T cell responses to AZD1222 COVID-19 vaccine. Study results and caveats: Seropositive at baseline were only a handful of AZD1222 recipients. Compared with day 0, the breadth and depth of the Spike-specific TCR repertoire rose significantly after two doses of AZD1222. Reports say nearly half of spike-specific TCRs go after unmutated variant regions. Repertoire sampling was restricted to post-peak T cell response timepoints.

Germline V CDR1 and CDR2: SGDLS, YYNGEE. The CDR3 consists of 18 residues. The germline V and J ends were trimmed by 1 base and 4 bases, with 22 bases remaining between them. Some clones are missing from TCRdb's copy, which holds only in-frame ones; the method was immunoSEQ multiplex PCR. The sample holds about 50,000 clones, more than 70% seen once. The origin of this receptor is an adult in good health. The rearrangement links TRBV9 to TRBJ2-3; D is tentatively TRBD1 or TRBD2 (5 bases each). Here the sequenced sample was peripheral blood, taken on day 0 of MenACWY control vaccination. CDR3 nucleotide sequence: TGTGCCAGCAGCGTACCCCTCGTACGGGGCGGAGGCGCAGATACGCAGTATTTT. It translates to CASSVPLVRGGGADTQYF.